The rows below give T cell receptor beta chains drawn from one sample of a study of molecular identifiers for immune sequencing clone quantification. TCRdb fed the PCR reads into MiXCR, producing one record per CDR3 protein. Among under 650,000 distinct CDR3 sequences, just under 20% were seen once, and the ten largest hold 0.85% to 0.9%. Sequencing was carried out using naive CD8+ T cells from blood, with Jurkat cell RNA spiked in. The source of these receptors is a human donor in good health. Some libraries in this study had Jurkat cell RNA spiked in. The CDR3 runs from the conserved cysteine through the conserved F or W. A D gene is named only where the DNA matches it firmly. A row's size may be missing; if present it is once, few, many or a size class.

v_call	clone_size	d_call	j_call	cdr3_nt	cdr3_aa
TRBV19	many	TRBD1	TRBJ1-5	TGTGCCAGTAGTGGGCCCGGGACAGGGTTAAATCAGCCCCAGCATTTT	CASSGPGTGLNQPQHF
TRBV6-1	-	TRBD1	TRBJ1-1	TGTGCCAGCAGCGTACACTCTACAGGGGTAACCACTGAAGCTTTCTTT	CASSVHSTGVTTEAFF
TRBV10-3	many	TRBD2	TRBJ2-7	TGTGCCATCAGTGACCCCCCCAGGGCGGGGGACGAGCAGTACTTC	CAISDPPRAGDEQYF
TRBV6-2/TRBV6-3	many	-	TRBJ1-4	TGTGCCAGCAGATCCCCGGGGGAAAAACTGTTTTTT	CASRSPGEKLFF
TRBV11-1	-	-	TRBJ2-1	TGTGCCAGCAGCTTAGGACGGGACTTCCATGAGCAGTTCTTC	CASSLGRDFHEQFF
TRBV5-1	many	-	TRBJ2-7	TGCGCCAGCAGCTTGTACGGCACAGGACAATCCTACGAGCAGTACTTC	CASSLYGTGQSYEQYF
TRBV30	-	TRBD1	TRBJ2-1	TGTGCCTGGAGTGGGGGGACAGGGCACAATGAGCAGCTCTTC	CAWSGGTGHNEQLF
TRBV4-1	-	-	TRBJ2-7	TGCGCCAGCAGCCAAGACCTCCGGAACAGCCTATCCTACGAGCAGTACTTC	CASSQDLRNSLSYEQYF
TRBV19	many	-	TRBJ1-1	TGTGCCAGTAGTATGGGAGGGGTCACTGAAGCTTTCTTT	CASSMGGVTEAFF
TRBV27	many	-	TRBJ1-1	TGTGCCAGCAGTTTATCGTTGGGAAACACTGAAGCTTTCTTT	CASSLSLGNTEAFF
TRBV7-3	few	TRBD1	TRBJ2-2	TGTGCCAGCAGCTACCCAGATGGAACAGGGGGCCCCTTCGCGAACACCGGGGAGCTGTTTTTT	CASSYPDGTGGPFANTGELFF
TRBV5-3	-	-	TRBJ2-7	TGTGCCAGCAGCTTTCGATTGGGCAGCACCTACGAGCAGTACTTC	CASSFRLGSTYEQYF
TRBV28	many	-	TRBJ1-1	TGTGCCAGCAGTTTATTCGGACACCCTGAAGCTTTCTTT	CASSLFGHPEAFF
TRBV6-5	many	-	TRBJ1-2	TGTGCCAGCAATTGGCGTTTTGGCTACACCTTC	CASNWRFGYTF
TRBV7-9	few	TRBD1	TRBJ1-5	TGTGCCAGCAGCACCGGGACAGGGATGAATCAGCCCCAGCATTTT	CASSTGTGMNQPQHF
TRBV4-1	-	-	TRBJ2-3	TGCGCCGGCAGCCAAGAGGTCCGGGTCCTTCACACAGATACGCAGTATTTT	CAGSQEVRVLHTDTQYF
TRBV20-1	-	-	TRBJ2-1	TGCAGTGCTAGAGGCGGGTTTGAGCAGTTCTTC	CSARGGFEQFF
TRBV11-2	few	-	TRBJ2-1	TGTGCCAGCAGCAGCCAGGAGCCCGAGCAGTTCTTC	CASSSQEPEQFF
TRBV20-1	many	-	TRBJ2-7	TGCAGTGCTCCTACCTACGAGCAGTACTTC	CSAPTYEQYF
TRBV27	-	-	TRBJ1-3	-	CASSFGQGSNTIHF
TRBV7-3	many	TRBD1	TRBJ1-1	TGTGCCAGCAGCTATCACGACAGGGGACCACCGAACACTGAAGCTTTCTTT	CASSYHDRGPPNTEAFF
TRBV7-2	few	TRBD2	TRBJ2-1	TGTGCCAGCAGCTTAGCGGGAGCGGGAGGATTCTACAATGAGCAGTTCTTC	CASSLAGAGGFYNEQFF
TRBV7-6	many	-	TRBJ1-3	TGTGCCAGCAGCTTAGGGCCAGACTCTGGAAACACCATATATTTT	CASSLGPDSGNTIYF
TRBV9	many	TRBD2	TRBJ2-2	TGTGCCAGCAGCGTATCTAGCGGGATAGGGGAGCTGTTTTTT	CASSVSSGIGELFF
TRBV6-1	many	-	TRBJ2-7	TGTGCCAGCAGTGAAGTTAGCGAGCAGTACTTC	CASSEVSEQYF
TRBV28	few	TRBD1	TRBJ2-1	TGTGCCAGCAGCCTACACCTTTCACCGACGGGACAGGGGGTTTGGGAGCAGTTCTTC	CASSLHLSPTGQGVWEQFF
TRBV28	many	TRBD1	TRBJ2-3	TGTGCCAGCAGTTTGAGGGGGCGCGGCACAGATACGCAGTATTTT	CASSLRGRGTDTQYF
TRBV5-8	many	-	TRBJ2-1	TGTGCCAGCAGCTTGAGGGGTTACAATGAGCAGTTCTTC	CASSLRGYNEQFF
TRBV4-1	-	TRBD2	TRBJ2-7	TGCGCCAGCAGCCAAGGGACTAGCGGGAGGCTCCCCTACGAGCAGTACTTC	CASSQGTSGRLPYEQYF
TRBV4-2	-	TRBD2	TRBJ2-1	TGTGCCAGCAGCCAAGCCTGGACTAGCGGGAGGGGGCAGTTCTTC	CASSQAWTSGRGQFF
TRBV19	few	-	TRBJ1-5	TGTGCCAGTAGTGGGGGTGTTCAGGGCACTTATCAGCCCCAGCATTTT	CASSGGVQGTYQPQHF
TRBV27	-	TRBD1	TRBJ1-2	TGTGCCAGCAGACAATCAACAAGACAGGGGGATGGTGGCTACACCTTC	CASRQSTRQGDGGYTF
TRBV7-9	many	TRBD2	TRBJ2-5	TGTGCCAGCAGCCTCTACCTTGGGACTAGCGGGATCAGAGAGACCCAGTACTTC	CASSLYLGTSGIRETQYF
TRBV20-1	many	TRBD1	TRBJ1-1	TGCAGTGCTAGAGACAGGGGGTGGAACACTGAAGCTTTCTTT	CSARDRGWNTEAFF
TRBV7-7	few	-	TRBJ2-2	TGTGCTAGCAGCCAAGACTCGCACACCGGGGAGCTGTTTTTT	CASSQDSHTGELFF
TRBV4-1	-	-	TRBJ1-3	TGCGCCAGCAGCAAAGACGGTCACTCTGGAAACACCATATATTTT	CASSKDGHSGNTIYF
TRBV19	many	TRBD2	TRBJ2-7	TGTGCCAGTACCCCGGGGGGCTCCTACGAGCAGTACTTC	CASTPGGSYEQYF